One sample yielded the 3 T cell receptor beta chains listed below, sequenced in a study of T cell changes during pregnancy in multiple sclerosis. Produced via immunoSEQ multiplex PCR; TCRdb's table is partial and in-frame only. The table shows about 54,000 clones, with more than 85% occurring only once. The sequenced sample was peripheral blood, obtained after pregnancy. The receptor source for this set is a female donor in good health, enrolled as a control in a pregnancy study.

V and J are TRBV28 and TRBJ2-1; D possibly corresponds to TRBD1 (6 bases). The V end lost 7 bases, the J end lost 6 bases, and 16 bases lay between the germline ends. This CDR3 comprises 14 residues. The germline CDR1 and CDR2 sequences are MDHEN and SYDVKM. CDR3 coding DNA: TGTGCCAGCACCCCCGCAGGGGTGAGCAATGAGCAGTTCTTC. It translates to CASTPAGVSNEQFF.

The CDR3 here is CASSASQGSGSGANVLTF. In DNA, the CDR3 is TGTGCCAGCAGTGCAAGCCAGGGGTCAGGGTCTGGGGCCAACGTCCTGACTTTC. The V gene is TRBV6-4, the J gene TRBJ2-6, with TRBD1 as a possible D gene (6 bases). In germline, CDR1 is MRHNA, CDR2 SNTAGT. This CDR3 has 18 amino acids. V was pared by 4 bases and J by 1 base, with 17 bases between.

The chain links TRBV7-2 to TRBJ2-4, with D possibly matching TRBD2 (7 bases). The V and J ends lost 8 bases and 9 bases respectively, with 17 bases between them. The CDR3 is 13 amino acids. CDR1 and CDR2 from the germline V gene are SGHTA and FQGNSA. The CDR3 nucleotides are TGTGCCAGCGGCAAGGGGGGGATTGTCATTCAGTACTTC. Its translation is CASGKGGIVIQYF.